Included here is one T cell receptor beta chain sequence, with context. Authors' methods: Amplifying reference gene primers gave estimates of nucleated cell counts. Libraries were prepared by immunoSEQ multiplex PCR; TCRdb keeps only in-frame clonotypes and omits some of them. V, J and clone size are taken as reported in that table, and D and trimming were inferred from the DNA itself. The sample holds 300,000 to 350,000 clones, roughly 86% seen once. Across about two dozen US areas, participants ranged in age from roughly 18 to 95 years. In Cohort 3, a recovered donor had either two negative PCRs, clearance, or symptom resolution. This entry comes from a study of blood T cell repertoires in COVID-19. Background on the study: From T cells, B-cell-depleted T cells, or PBMCs came the material, which was cDNA or gDNA.

The CDR3 sequence is 13 residues long. The junction had 0 bases not matched to a gene; V was cut back by 2 bases and J by 5 bases. CDR1 is MNHEY and CDR2 is SVGAGI in the germline V gene. The chain couples TRBV6-5 to TRBJ1-5; TRBD1 matches at 7 bases. Material for sequencing was PBMCs or T cells enriched from blood (not recorded which). The receptor's source is a young woman who had recovered from COVID-19. The CDR3 is CASSYDRDQPQHF. In DNA form, the CDR3 reads TGTGCCAGCAGTTACGACAGGGATCAGCCCCAGCATTTT.